The entry that follows covers one T cell receptor beta chain sequence. These data originate in a study of blood T cell repertoires in COVID-19. J was trimmed by 8 bases and V by 4 bases; bases with no gene match: 11. Germline CDR1 is LGHNA and CDR2 is YSLEER. The CDR3 is 16 amino acids. As processed by the authors: Nucleated cell counts were estimated from reference gene primer amplification. Generated by immunoSEQ multiplex PCR, the TCRdb table keeps only in-frame clones and is missing some. Clonal size and the V and J genes are those of that table, whereas D and trimming came from the DNA. This sample yields 200,000 to 250,000 clones, of which more than 70% are seen a single time; around 6.6% belongs to the top ten.

Source material: peripheral blood. The clonotype comes from a woman in her thirties with COVID-19, enrolled during active disease. The V and J genes are TRBV4-3 and TRBJ1-4; 9 bases map to TRBD1. DNA for the CDR3: TGCGCCAGCAGCCGAGGACAGGGGAATTGGGGGGAAAAACTGTTTTTT. Encoded protein: CASSRGQGNWGEKLFF.